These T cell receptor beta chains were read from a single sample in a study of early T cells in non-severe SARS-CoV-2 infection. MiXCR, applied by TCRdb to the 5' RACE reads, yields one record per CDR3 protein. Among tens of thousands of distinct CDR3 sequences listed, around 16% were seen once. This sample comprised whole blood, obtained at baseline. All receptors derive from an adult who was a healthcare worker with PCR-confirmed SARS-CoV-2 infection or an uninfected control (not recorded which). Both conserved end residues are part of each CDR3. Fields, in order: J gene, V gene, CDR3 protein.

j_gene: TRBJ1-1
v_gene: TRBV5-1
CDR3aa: CASSLGGLTEAFF

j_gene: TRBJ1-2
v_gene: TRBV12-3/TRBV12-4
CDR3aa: CASTTQGTGSYGYTF

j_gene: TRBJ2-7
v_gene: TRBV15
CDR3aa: CATSRWDSYEQYF

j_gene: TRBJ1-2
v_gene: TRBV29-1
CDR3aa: CSVVQGSNYGYTF

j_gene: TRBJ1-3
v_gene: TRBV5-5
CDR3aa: CASNPSGTSSGNTIYF

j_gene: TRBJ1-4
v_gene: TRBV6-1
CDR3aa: CASSEWEWDRNEKLFF

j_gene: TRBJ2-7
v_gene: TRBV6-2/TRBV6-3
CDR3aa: CASSQGSEKYF

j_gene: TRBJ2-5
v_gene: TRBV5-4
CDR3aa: CASSLSGGEETQYF

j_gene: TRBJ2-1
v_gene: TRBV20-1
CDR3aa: CSASDVISGRASNEQFF

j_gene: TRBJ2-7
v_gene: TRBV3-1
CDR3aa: CASSFRHGPYEQYF

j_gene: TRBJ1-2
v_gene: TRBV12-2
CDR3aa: CASRSRNYGYTF

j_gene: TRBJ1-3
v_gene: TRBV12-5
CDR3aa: CASGTTGQGKPLAGNTIYF

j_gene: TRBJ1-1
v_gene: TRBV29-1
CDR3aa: CSVGGSVFEAFF

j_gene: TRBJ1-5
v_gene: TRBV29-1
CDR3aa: CSVEASPGQPQHF

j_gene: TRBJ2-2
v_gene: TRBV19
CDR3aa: CASSQGANTGELFF

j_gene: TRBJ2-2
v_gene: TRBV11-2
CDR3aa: CASRLAGPNTWELFF

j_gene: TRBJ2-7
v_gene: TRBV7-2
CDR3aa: CASSLAPTSYYEQYF

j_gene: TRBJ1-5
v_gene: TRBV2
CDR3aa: CASTREPFNQPQHF

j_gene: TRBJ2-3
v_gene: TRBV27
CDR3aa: CASSWGLAGGPGTQYF

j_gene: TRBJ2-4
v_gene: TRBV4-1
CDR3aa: CASSQETSGQNIQYF

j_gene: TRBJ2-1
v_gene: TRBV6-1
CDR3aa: CASSEATFGPLTGEQFF

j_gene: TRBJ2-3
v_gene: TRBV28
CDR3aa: CASSVSGLRAYF

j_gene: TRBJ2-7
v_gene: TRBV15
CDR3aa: CATSTGVGQGSYEQYF

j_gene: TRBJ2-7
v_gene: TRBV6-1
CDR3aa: CASSPLGLSSYEQYF

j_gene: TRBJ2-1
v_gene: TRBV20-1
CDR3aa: CSARALSGSIGEQFF

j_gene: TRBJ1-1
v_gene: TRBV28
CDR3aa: CASSGQGKLGDTEAFF

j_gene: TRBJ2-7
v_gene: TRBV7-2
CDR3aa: CASSPGGQTYEQYF

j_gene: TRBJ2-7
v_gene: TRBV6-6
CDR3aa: CASRNRDSSYEQYF

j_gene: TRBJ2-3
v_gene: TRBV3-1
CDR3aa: CASSHLNSPGPARHTQYF

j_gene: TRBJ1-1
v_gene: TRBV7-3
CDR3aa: CASSLTRNTEAFF

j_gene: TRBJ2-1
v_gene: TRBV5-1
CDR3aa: CASSPPTSATERALGEQFF

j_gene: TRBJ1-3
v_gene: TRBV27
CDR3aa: CASSRQAGNTIYF

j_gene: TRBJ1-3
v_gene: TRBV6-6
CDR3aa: CASRRVLDTIYF

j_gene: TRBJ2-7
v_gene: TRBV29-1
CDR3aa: CSAYSGSYEQYF

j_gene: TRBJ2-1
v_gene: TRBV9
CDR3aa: CASSETRQRNNEQFF

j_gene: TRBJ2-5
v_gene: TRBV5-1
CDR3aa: CASSLARNGETQYF

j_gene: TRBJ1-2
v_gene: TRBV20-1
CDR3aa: CSASDGVVPYGYTF

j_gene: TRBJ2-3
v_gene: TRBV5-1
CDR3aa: CASSLALGTDTQYF